The present T cell receptor beta chain was sequenced within a study of cytomegalovirus exposure and HLA in healthy donors. It was with 60 Vbeta and 13 Jbeta primers that the PCR ran. The method was immunoSEQ multiplex PCR; TCRdb's version includes in-frame clones alone and lacks a portion of them. The sample includes more than 90,000 clones, 65% to 75% of them seen just once. The length of the CDR3 is 14 residues. Germline CDR1 LNHNV, CDR2 YYDKDF (reference sequence). Between the trimmed V and J ends, which lost 1 base and 6 bases, there was a span of 10 bases. The sample was PBMCs. The J gene is TRBJ1-3, the V gene TRBV15; D is unclear. The receptor was derived from a woman aged 40 to 50 in good health and CMV-seronegative. The CDR3 nucleotides are TGTGCCACCAGCAGAGCCGATCGAGTAAACACCATATATTTT. This gives the protein CATSRADRVNTIYF.